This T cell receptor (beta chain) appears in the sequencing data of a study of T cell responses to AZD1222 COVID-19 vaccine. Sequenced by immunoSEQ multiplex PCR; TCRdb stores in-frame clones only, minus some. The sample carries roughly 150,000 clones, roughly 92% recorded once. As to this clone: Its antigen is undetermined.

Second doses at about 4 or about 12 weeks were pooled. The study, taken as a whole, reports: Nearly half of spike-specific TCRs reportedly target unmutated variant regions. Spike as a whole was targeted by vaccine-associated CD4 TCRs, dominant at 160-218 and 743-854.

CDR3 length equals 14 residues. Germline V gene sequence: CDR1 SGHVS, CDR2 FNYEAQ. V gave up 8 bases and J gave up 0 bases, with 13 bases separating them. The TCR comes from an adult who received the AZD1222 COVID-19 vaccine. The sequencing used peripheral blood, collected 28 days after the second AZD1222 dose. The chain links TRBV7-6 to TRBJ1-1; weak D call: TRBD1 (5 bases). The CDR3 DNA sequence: TGTGCCAGCTCAAGGGACCACATGAACACTGAAGCTTTCTTT. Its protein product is CASSRDHMNTEAFF.